This TCR beta chain was profiled in a study of shared clonotypes between healthy human individuals. Findings and limits, study-wide: In the sorted subsets, rarefaction showed sequencing was incomplete despite large depth. Shared across a few donors were roughly 5% of the naive CD4 clonotypes.

CD45RO-negative, CCR7-positively selected cells formed the naive CD8 fraction, excluding terminally differentiated effector memory CD45RA+ cells. Donors comprised only Caucasian adults living in Nashville, Tennessee. The authors ran the assay at deep level. Repertoires were generated with immunoSEQ multiplex PCR, while TCRdb's copy carries only in-frame clones and drops some. This table has 2 million to 2.5 million clones, about 95% appearing once. About this clone: Its target is unknown.

The sequenced material came from naive CD8+ T cells sorted from blood. This sequence was found in a man younger than 35 in good health.

The CDR3 DNA reads TGTGCCAGTAGTATTTTTGGAAGGGAGCAGTTCTTC. It encodes CASSIFGREQFF. The V and J genes are TRBV19 and TRBJ2-1; D uncertain. The CDR3 extends over 12 amino acids. V was cut by 3 bases and J by 10 bases, with 10 bases left in between. CDR1 and CDR2 (germline): LNHDA, SQIVND (reference sequence).